The T cell receptor (beta chain) under discussion was sequenced for a study of T cell clones after liver transplantation. Broader study findings: Low donor cell numbers restricted donor-reactive repertoire measurement in a couple of subjects.

V lost 4 bases to trimming and J lost 5 bases, with 15 bases between them. The CDR3 contains 14 residues. Germline loops: CDR1 SGDLS, CDR2 YYNGEE. Sequenced by immunoSEQ multiplex PCR; TCRdb stores in-frame clones only, minus some. The table has some 70,000 clones, about 80% seen once. Of note for this clone: The antigen remains undetermined.

The sample consisted of CD4+ T cells from blood, taken before liver transplant. The sequence came from a human donor who received a liver transplant. This chain uses TRBV9 with TRBJ2-5, with D hard to call. The CDR3: CASSPVGPTETQYF. In DNA, the CDR3 is TGTGCCAGCAGCCCCGTCGGGCCGACGGAGACCCAGTACTTC.